Described below is a single TCR beta chain sequence and its context. This clone's antigen is unknown. Base qualities were left out, and no much larger clone turns up one base away. The trial excluded patients who had a history of autoimmune disease or who were on systemic immunosuppression. Peripheral blood for TCR sequencing was drawn from every dose cohort at baseline, at cycle 4 day 1 and at cycle 7 day 1. Samples came from an open-label, multicenter, first-in-human phase I dose-escalation trial of ivuxolimab. Adults with locally advanced or metastatic head and neck squamous cell, hepatocellular, melanoma or renal cell carcinoma were enrolled in the trial. CD4+ and CD8+ T cells were sorted separately from peripheral blood before TCR sequencing. The sample belongs to a study of OX40 agonist ivuxolimab in advanced cancers. About the investigation overall: Ivuxolimab was a fully human IgG2 agonistic monoclonal antibody targeting the costimulatory receptor OX40 (CD134). The paper covers the monotherapy dose-escalation part of the phase I ivuxolimab trial, which included N of about 50 patients. The purpose of peripheral TCRbeta sequencing was to test whether ivuxolimab changed TCR sequence diversity and led to clonal T-cell expansion. In the dose-escalation cohort, approximately 82% of patients were male, and the mean age was 60 years with a range of roughly 20 to 79. Patients were allowed to have had prior anti-PD-1, anti-PD-L1 or anti-CTLA-4 therapy, and approximately 40% of the dose-escalation patients had been treated with checkpoint inhibitors. Partial responses occurred in three dose-escalation patients, of whom one had hepatocellular carcinoma and two had cutaneous melanoma. Intravenous ivuxolimab was administered to patients every 2 weeks at six dose levels: 0.01, 0.1, 0.3, 1.5, 3 and 10 mg/kg. Among the approximately 50 dose-escalation patients, about 20 had hepatocellular carcinoma, 15 or so melanoma, 9 renal cell carcinoma and 9 head and neck cancer.

To sequence the TCRbeta CDR3 region, genomic DNA was isolated from the sorted cells. The immunoSEQ Assay was used for sequencing of TCRbeta CDR3 regions. The source is immuneACCESS, and TCRdb retained only in-frame sequences with V and J called. Part of the clones is not carried over; for the studies checked, unresolved V genes explain less than half of this, and the remainder is unexplained. The sample yields about 130,000 clones; about 92% were counted once. The leading ten clones occupy more than 0.9% of the sample. Study-level results and caveats: Partial responders in the 0.1-3.0 mg/kg groups had among the lowest normalized peripheral clonal expansion, especially among CD8+ T cells. Clonal expansion of both CD4+ and CD8+ blood T cells was observed from baseline to week 6 at doses 0.1 to 3.0 mg/kg. Which antigens the clonally expanded peripheral T cells were specific for was not determined. Low levels of normalized T-cell clonal expansion were also seen in some patients who did not respond. After ivuxolimab, more expanded clones were found on average in CD8+ T cells than in CD4+ T cells.

The CDR3, cysteine through phenylalanine, is 15 amino acids long. Solely the CDR3 DNA is kept, with 45 bases framed from the first base. CDR1 and CDR2 (KGHSH, LQKENI) derive from the germline V gene. V is reduced by 0 bases and J by 5 bases, leaving a spacing of 10 bases between them. This clonotype was sampled from an adult with an advanced solid tumor such as melanoma, head and neck, liver or kidney cancer. Recombination linked TRBV18 to TRBJ1-4; D gene: possibly TRBD1, on 5 matching bases. The source was CD4+ or CD8+ T cells sorted from blood, collected in a trial of the OX40 agonist ivuxolimab. The DNA sequence is as follows: TGTGCCAGCTCACCACCGGACACAAGAAATGAAAAACTGTTTTTT. It specifies CASSPPDTRNEKLFF.